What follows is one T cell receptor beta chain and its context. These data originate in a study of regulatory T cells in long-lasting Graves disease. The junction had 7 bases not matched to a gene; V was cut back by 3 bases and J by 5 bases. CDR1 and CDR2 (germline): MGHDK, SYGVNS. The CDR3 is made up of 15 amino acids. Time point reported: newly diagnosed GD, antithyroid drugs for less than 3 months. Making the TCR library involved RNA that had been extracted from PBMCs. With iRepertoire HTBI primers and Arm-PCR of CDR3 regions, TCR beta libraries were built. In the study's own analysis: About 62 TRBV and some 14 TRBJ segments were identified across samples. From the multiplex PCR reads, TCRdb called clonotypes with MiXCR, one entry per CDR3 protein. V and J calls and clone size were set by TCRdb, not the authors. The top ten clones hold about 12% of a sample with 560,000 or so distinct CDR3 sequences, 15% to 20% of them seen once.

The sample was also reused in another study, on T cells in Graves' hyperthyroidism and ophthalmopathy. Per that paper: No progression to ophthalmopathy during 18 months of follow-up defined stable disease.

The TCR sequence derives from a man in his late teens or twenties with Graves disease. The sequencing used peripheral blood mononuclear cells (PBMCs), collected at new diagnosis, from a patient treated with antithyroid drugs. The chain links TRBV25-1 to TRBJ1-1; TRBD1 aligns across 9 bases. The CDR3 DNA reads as TGTGCCAGCAGTGACGCCCGGACAGGGGAAACTGAAGCTTTCTTT. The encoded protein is CASSDARTGETEAFF.